The 31 T cell receptor beta chains listed next were all sequenced from one sample in a study of shared clonotypes between healthy human individuals. Libraries were prepared by immunoSEQ multiplex PCR; TCRdb keeps only in-frame clonotypes and omits some of them. The sample yields roughly 2,500,000 clones, 93% seen once. The sample consisted of naive CD4+ T cells from PBMCs. The subset is: CD45RA+ positively selected. The receptor source for this set is a man in his late teens or twenties in good health. Some clones in this sample may be carry-over from other donors' samples.

This rearrangement joins TRBV6-5 to TRBJ1-6; 7 nucleotides align to TRBD1. Germline trimming cut 2 bases from V and 9 bases from J; bases unmatched to any gene: 7. Germline V gene sequence: CDR1 MNHEY, CDR2 SVGAGI. The CDR3 sequence is 15 residues long. CDR3 sequence (DNA): TGTGCCAGCAGTTACAAGAGGCAGGGGGGTTCACCCCTCCACTTT. Residues: CASSYKRQGGSPLHF.

This clone has a single count. V usage is TRBV20-1 and J usage is TRBJ1-1, with D hard to call. The CDR3 consists of 11 residues. V was clipped by 3 bases and J by 8 bases, with 10 bases between them. The germline V gene encodes CDR1 DFQATT and CDR2 SNEGSKA (reference sequence). CDR3 sequence (DNA): TGCAGTGCTAGTAACAGACTAGAAGCTTTCTTT. Residues: CSASNRLEAFF.

CDR3 sequence reads: CASSLRPGRGISTEAFF. The DNA of the CDR3 is TGTGCCAGCAGCCTCCGACCGGGGCGGGGCATTTCCACTGAAGCTTTCTTT. This rearrangement joins TRBV7-3 to TRBJ1-1; possible D gene TRBD1, 5 bases. The V gene's germline CDR1 is SGHTA and CDR2 FQGTGA. Trimming stripped 5 bases from V and 4 bases from J, with 23 bases between. The CDR3 consists of 17 residues.

The J gene is TRBJ2-7, the V gene TRBV7-2, with a possible D match to TRBD2 (6 bases). V gave up 1 base and J gave up 1 base, with 14 bases separating them. This CDR3 is built from 16 residues. Germline assignment: CDR1 SGHTA and CDR2 FQGNSA. The CDR3 is CASSLVGGMTSYEQYF. The CDR3 region has the DNA TGTGCCAGCAGCTTAGTCGGCGGGATGACTTCCTACGAGCAGTACTTC.

This chain links TRBV27 with TRBJ2-5; TRBD2 matches at 14 bases. V lost 4 bases and J lost 4; bases outside the gene matches: 14. This CDR3 region has 19 residues. In germline, CDR1 is MNHEY, CDR2 SMNVEV (reference sequence). The CDR3 spells CASSSPSTSGRAFRETQYF. CDR3 DNA sequence: TGTGCCAGCAGTTCCCCCTCGACTAGCGGGAGGGCCTTTCGAGAGACCCAGTACTTC.

Regarding this clone: Other DNA sequences in this specimen translate into the identical CDR3. The rearrangement uses TRBV4-3 and TRBJ2-3; unclear D gene. Germline values: CDR1 LGHNA, CDR2 YSLEER. V lost 0 bases to trimming and J lost 1 base, with 2 bases between them. CDR3 size: 13 residues. Written as DNA, the CDR3 is TGCGCCAGCAGCCAAGAAGGCACAGATACGCAGTATTTT. This translates into CASSQEGTDTQYF.

The chain uses TRBV7-2 and TRBJ2-3; D may match TRBD1 or TRBD2 (5 bases each). The CDR3 length is 14 residues. Germline V gene sequence: CDR1 SGHTA, CDR2 FQGNSA. Trimming pared 5 bases from V and 1 base from J, leaving 10 bases between. The DNA of the CDR3 is TGTGCCAGCAGCGTTGTGGGGGGCACAGATACGCAGTATTTT. As protein: CASSVVGGTDTQYF.

This chain uses TRBV2 with TRBJ1-4, with no clear D. The germline V gene encodes CDR1 SNHLY and CDR2 FYNNEI. Trimming took 6 bases from V and 10 from J, leaving 15 bases between them. The CDR3 is made up of 13 amino acids. In DNA, the CDR3 is TGTGCCAGCAGGGAGGCTCGACTCGGAAAACTGTTTTTT. As protein: CASREARLGKLFF. Full variable domain (remainder filled in from reference TRBV2 and TRBJ1-4): EPEVTQTPSHQVTQMGQEVILRCVPISNHLYFYWYRQILGQKVEFLVSFYNNEISEKSEIFDDQFSVERPDGSNFTLKIRSTKLEDSAMYFCASREARLGKLFFGSGTQLSVL.

V is TRBV28 and J is TRBJ1-1; possible D gene TRBD1, 5 bases. Germline values: CDR1 MDHEN, CDR2 SYDVKM. The V end was cut by 8 bases, the J end by 3 bases, with 13 bases between. The CDR3 has 13 amino acids. The CDR3 spells CASCPGGYTEAFF. The DNA of the CDR3 is TGTGCCAGCTGCCCTGGGGGGTACACTGAAGCTTTCTTT.

The chain combines TRBV28 with TRBJ1-4; 8 nucleotides align to TRBD1. Germline V lookup: CDR1 MDHEN, CDR2 SYDVKM. The CDR3 is 15 amino acids. The V gene end was trimmed by 6 bases and the J gene end by 7 bases; junction bases not matched to a gene: 10. CDR3: CASSSRTGTSEKLFF. The CDR3 coding sequence is TGTGCCAGCAGCTCGAGGACAGGGACGAGTGAAAAACTGTTTTTT. The complete variable domain, with remaining parts taken from reference TRBV28 and TRBJ1-4, reads DVKVTQSSRYLVKRTGEKVFLECVQDMDHENMFWYRQDPGLGLRLIYFSYDVKMKEKGDIPEGYSVSREKKERFSLILESASTNQTSMYLCASSSRTGTSEKLFFGSGTQLSVL.

V gene TRBV27 combines with J gene TRBJ1-1, with 7 bases that match TRBD1. CDR3 length equals 13 residues. CDR1 and CDR2 from the germline V gene are MNHEY and SMNVEV (reference sequence). J gave up 4 bases and V 11 bases, and 10 bases lay outside the gene matches. The CDR3 bases are TGTGCCGTTAAGCTTTCAGGGGGCACTGAAGCTTTCTTT. It specifies CAVKLSGGTEAFF.

The chain links TRBV6-5 to TRBJ1-3; D might be TRBD1 (5 bases). The ends were cut back, 2 bases at V and 9 bases at J, with 17 bases in the middle. The CDR3 totals 15 residues. Germline V gene data show CDR1 as MNHEY and CDR2 as SVGAGI. The CDR3 sequence: CASSYSSGQSATIYF. DNA for the CDR3: TGTGCCAGCAGTTACAGCTCGGGGCAGAGTGCCACCATATATTTT.

V and J are TRBV2 and TRBJ2-7; TRBD2 matches at 9 bases. CDR1 is SNHLY and CDR2 is FYNNEI in the germline V gene. With 3 bases clipped from V and 6 bases from J, the junction kept 3 bases outside the gene matches. CDR3 size: 13 residues. CDR3 nucleotides: TGTGCCAGCAGTGAGGGAGCGGGAGGCGAGCAGTACTTC. It encodes CASSEGAGGEQYF.

In this sample, this clone turned up a few times. This same CDR3 is encoded by further DNA sequences in the sample. This chain connects TRBV5-4 to TRBJ2-1; D not resolved. Germline-derived CDR1 and CDR2 are SGHNT and YYREEE (reference sequence). Trimming shortened V by 3 bases and J by 2 bases, and 0 bases separated the two germline ends. There are 11 residues in the CDR3. The CDR3 coding sequence is TGTGCCAGCAGCTCCTACAATGAGCAGTTCTTC. Amino acids: CASSSYNEQFF. Full variable domain (remainder filled in from reference TRBV5-4 and TRBJ2-1): ETGVTQSPTHLIKTRGQQVTLRCSSQSGHNTVSWYQQALGQGPQFIFQYYREEENGRGNFPPRFSGLQFPNYSSELNVNALELDDSALYLCASSSYNEQFFGPGTRLTVL.

The chain carries TRBV19 and TRBJ2-3; 10 nucleotides agree with TRBD2. V was pared by 3 bases and J by 3 bases, with 6 bases of the junction left unmatched. The CDR3 sequence is 16 residues long. Germline CDR1 is LNHDA and CDR2 is SQIVND (reference sequence). The CDR3 DNA sequence: TGTGCCAGTAGTATTCTGTCTAGCGGGAGTACAGATACGCAGTATTTT. This sequence encodes CASSILSSGSTDTQYF.

The rearrangement uses TRBV25-1 and TRBJ1-1; the D is unclear. The CDR3 length is 11 residues. Germline V gene lookup returns CDR1 MGHDK and CDR2 SYGVNS. V was shortened by 7 bases and J by 3 bases, with 6 bases between the two germline ends. The CDR3 DNA reads as TGTGCCAGCAAAGTGGACACTGAAGCTTTCTTT. It codes for CASKVDTEAFF.

This clone was seen once. The V call is TRBV5-5, the J call TRBJ2-5; D is undetermined. CDR3 size: 15 residues. Per germline, CDR1 SGHKS and CDR2 YYEKEE (reference sequence). V lost 0 bases and J 0 bases, leaving 9 bases between the germline ends. The CDR3 loop is CASSLASEYQETQYF. CDR3 DNA sequence: TGTGCCAGCAGCTTGGCCTCAGAGTACCAAGAGACCCAGTACTTC.

The chain couples TRBV11-2 to TRBJ2-1, with 8 bases lining up with TRBD2. This CDR3 region has 15 residues. Germline CDR1 reads SGHAT; CDR2 reads FQNNGV. After removal of 6 bases from V and 5 bases from J, the junction contained 9 bases not matched to a gene. The chain's CDR3 is CASSFASGFNNEQFF. In DNA, the CDR3 is TGTGCCAGCAGTTTCGCTAGCGGGTTTAACAATGAGCAGTTCTTC.

The J gene is TRBJ1-2, the V gene TRBV30; maybe TRBD1 (6 bases). The germline V gene has CDR1 GTSNPN and CDR2 SVGIG (reference sequence). The CDR3 spans 14 residues. Trimming took 2 bases from V and 5 from J, leaving 15 bases between them. As DNA, the CDR3 is TGTGCCTGGAGTCGGCGGGGGGCGTATTATGGCTACACCTTC. Amino acids: CAWSRRGAYYGYTF.

The CDR3 here is CASSFYGQPYNEQFF. CDR3 nucleotides: TGTGCCAGCAGCTTTTACGGGCAGCCCTACAATGAGCAGTTCTTC. The chain uses TRBV11-2 and TRBJ2-1; D remains unclear. Germline V gene sequence: CDR1 SGHAT, CDR2 FQNNGV. The CDR3 loop spans 15 amino acids. Between the trimmed V and J ends, which lost 3 bases and 2 bases, there was a span of 11 bases. Drawing the rest from reference TRBV11-2 and TRBJ2-1, the complete variable domain is EAGVAQSPRYKIIEKRQSVAFWCNPISGHATLYWYQQILGQGPKLLIQFQNNGVVDDSQLPKDRFSAERLKGVDSTLKIQPAKLEDSAVYLCASSFYGQPYNEQFFGPGTRLTVL.

J is TRBJ2-1 and V is TRBV5-1; D possibly uses TRBD1 or TRBD2 (6 bases each). The CDR3 consists of 13 residues. Trimming stripped 0 bases from V and 9 bases from J, with 10 bases between. CDR1 and CDR2 (germline): SGHRS, YFSETQ. The CDR3 coding sequence is TGCGCCAGCAGCTTGGTCGGGGGCGTTGAGCAGTTCTTC. It yields the protein CASSLVGGVEQFF.

The chain recombines TRBV1 with TRBJ2-1; TRBD2, the table's D call, lacks a check against the DNA. TRBV1 is described as a pseudogene. CDR3 size: 15 residues. The DNA of the CDR3 is TGCACCAGCAGCCCTCCTAGTACCCCCTACAATGAGCAGTTCTTC. As protein: CTSSPPSTPYNEQFF.

V is TRBV5-1 and J is TRBJ1-2; TRBD1 matches at 7 bases. The V and J ends lost 4 bases and 7 bases, in that order; junction bases with no gene match: 10. Germline assignment: CDR1 SGHRS and CDR2 YFSETQ. This CDR3 region has 14 residues. The CDR3 DNA sequence: TGCGCCAGCAGCCCTCGACAGGGTGGGTTTGGCTACACCTTC. Its translation: CASSPRQGGFGYTF.

This chain uses TRBV4-3 with TRBJ2-1, with TRBD2 identical over 14 bases. Germline V gives CDR1 LGHNA, CDR2 YSLEER. V was clipped by 4 bases and J by 2 bases; unmatched bases: 7. This CDR3 spans 18 amino acids. CDR3 protein: CASSPRTSGRPTYNEQFF. The CDR3 DNA follows: TGCGCCAGCAGCCCTCGGACTAGCGGGAGGCCCACCTACAATGAGCAGTTCTTC.

This chain joins TRBV15 and TRBJ1-1, with D perhaps TRBD1 (5 bases). Per the germline V gene, CDR1 is LNHNV and CDR2 is YYDKDF (reference sequence). This CDR3 has 19 residues. V was trimmed by 1 base and J by 6 bases, leaving 27 bases between them. CDR3: CATSRGYGFGAGIDSEAFF. The DNA of the CDR3 is TGTGCCACCAGCAGAGGCTACGGGTTTGGGGCAGGGATTGACTCTGAAGCTTTCTTT.

This sequence joins TRBV5-1 and TRBJ2-4; 7 nucleotides agree with TRBD2. Per germline, CDR1 SGHRS and CDR2 YFSETQ. With 0 bases clipped from V and 0 bases from J, the junction kept 3 bases outside the gene matches. This CDR3 comprises 16 residues. In nucleotides, the CDR3 is TGCGCCAGCAGCTTGGTGGGAGGGGCAGCCAAAAACATTCAGTACTTC. This sequence encodes CASSLVGGAAKNIQYF. Complete variable domain (other parts from reference TRBV5-1 and TRBJ2-4): KAGVTQTPRYLIKTRGQQVTLSCSPISGHRSVSWYQQTPGQGLQFLFEYFSETQRNKGNFPGRFSGRQFSNSRSEMNVSTLELGDSALYLCASSLVGGAAKNIQYFGAGTRLSVL.

This clone has more than one count but fewer than ten. The chain couples TRBV15 to TRBJ2-3, with 8 positions matching TRBD2. Germline lookup yields CDR1 LNHNV and CDR2 YYDKDF (reference sequence). The CDR3 is 16 amino acids. V was clipped by 5 bases and J by 2 bases; unmatched bases: 9. DNA for the CDR3: TGTGCCACCAGCTCCCCCAGCGGGAGTGACACAGATACGCAGTATTTT. This translates into CATSSPSGSDTDTQYF.

In DNA, the CDR3 is TGTGCCAGCAGCGGGGCCCCGGGACAGGGGAATGAGCAGTTCTTC. Encoded protein: CASSGAPGQGNEQFF. The chain combines TRBV6-4 with TRBJ2-1; 10 bases map to TRBD1. In germline, CDR1 is MRHNA, CDR2 SNTAGT. V gave up 6 bases and J gave up 7 bases; unmatched junction bases: 9. This CDR3 has 15 residues.

V gene TRBV10-3 combines with J gene TRBJ2-5; 7 bases map to TRBD1. The CDR3 has 15 residues. In germline, CDR1 is ENHRY, CDR2 SYGVKD. The V and J ends lost 2 bases and 1 base, in that order; junction bases with no gene match: 4. CDR3: CAISEPRDSQETQYF. CDR3 nucleotides: TGTGCCATCAGTGAGCCTAGGGACAGCCAAGAGACCCAGTACTTC.

The chain links TRBV5-1 to TRBJ1-5; no reliable D call. The V end was cut by 4 bases, the J end by 5 bases, with 10 bases between. Germline values: CDR1 SGHRS, CDR2 YFSETQ. There are 13 residues in the CDR3. CDR3 bases: TGCGCCAGCAGCCCGGTGCCGGATCAGCCCCAGCATTTT. This encodes CASSPVPDQPQHF. Based on the CDR3 plus reference TRBV5-1 and TRBJ1-5, the full variable domain is KAGVTQTPRYLIKTRGQQVTLSCSPISGHRSVSWYQQTPGQGLQFLFEYFSETQRNKGNFPGRFSGRQFSNSRSEMNVSTLELGDSALYLCASSPVPDQPQHFGDGTRLSIL.

V gene TRBV7-2 combines with J gene TRBJ2-1, with TRBD1 matching 7 bases. CDR1 and CDR2 (germline): SGHTA, FQGNSA. The CDR3 is 14 amino acids. The V and J ends lost 5 bases and 4 bases, in that order; junction bases with no gene match: 5. Written as DNA, the CDR3 is TGTGCCAGCAGCCAGGGACAGCGATACAATGAGCAGTTCTTC. It yields the protein CASSQGQRYNEQFF.